The rows below give T cell receptor beta chains drawn from one sample of a study of Ad26.COV2.S vaccination and SARS-CoV-2 variants. Assay used: immunoSEQ multiplex PCR; TCRdb lists only in-frame clones, some missing. The top ten hold around 3.7% of the sample, which has roughly 350,000 clones, more than 75% seen once. The sample was peripheral blood, taken in a trial of Ad26.COV2.S vaccine versus placebo. The receptor set was obtained from a person aged 18-65 years who received the Ad26.COV2.S COVID-19 vaccine or a placebo. Each CDR3 is given with its conserved first and last residue. Each record gives: V gene, CDR3 protein.

TRBV2 CASRQYNSPLHF
TRBV7-9 CASSLGQNLYGYTF
TRBV10-3 CAISESGTAYEQYF
TRBV7-9 CASSSRTHNYGYTF
TRBV2 CASSEISGVAFEQFF
TRBV6-5 CASSRGQGDEQYF
TRBV9 CASSAMTGIAYGYTF
TRBV6-6 CASSQPRDRGLNTEAFF
TRBV7-9 CASSLATGDWGYTF
TRBV15 CATSSIATNEKLFF
TRBV13 CASSPVIAAYNEQFF
TRBV30 CAWSDTGTEAFF
TRBV9 CASSVGTEVANEKLFF
TRBV11-2 CASSSSSSSYNSPLHF
TRBV11-1 CASSPRGTFDEQFF
TRBV7-8 CASSLAERNTIYF
TRBV9 CASSPRSSYNSPLHF
TRBV6-5 CASHRDEIHNEQFF
TRBV28 CASSSPTPLSYGYTF
TRBV7-6 CASSPKGGVAPDTQYF
TRBV6-6 CATGGEAKNIQYF
TRBV5-6 CASSWTGDYEQYF
TRBV11-3 CASSLEQGRTYEQYF
TRBV7-8 CASRSPGDRAPGANVLTF
TRBV18 CASSLTARGGNEQFF
TRBV12-5 CASGLRDREAGELFF
TRBV5-1 CASSLRDRGPSYEQYF
TRBV6-5 CASSWEGRLTDTQYF
TRBV30 CAWSVNRNYGYTF
TRBV6-1 CASSEAGNEQFF
TRBV12-3/TRBV12-4 CASSLTVTYEQYF
TRBV7-9 CASSFAGTGKTEAFF
TRBV27 CASSPQPQHF
TRBV5-6 CASSLIGRFYEQYF
TRBV2 CASIPGNTGELFF
TRBV5-1 CASSHGQGRNTEAFF
TRBV14 CASSQLAKQFF
TRBV11-2 CASSGTGTTYNEQFF